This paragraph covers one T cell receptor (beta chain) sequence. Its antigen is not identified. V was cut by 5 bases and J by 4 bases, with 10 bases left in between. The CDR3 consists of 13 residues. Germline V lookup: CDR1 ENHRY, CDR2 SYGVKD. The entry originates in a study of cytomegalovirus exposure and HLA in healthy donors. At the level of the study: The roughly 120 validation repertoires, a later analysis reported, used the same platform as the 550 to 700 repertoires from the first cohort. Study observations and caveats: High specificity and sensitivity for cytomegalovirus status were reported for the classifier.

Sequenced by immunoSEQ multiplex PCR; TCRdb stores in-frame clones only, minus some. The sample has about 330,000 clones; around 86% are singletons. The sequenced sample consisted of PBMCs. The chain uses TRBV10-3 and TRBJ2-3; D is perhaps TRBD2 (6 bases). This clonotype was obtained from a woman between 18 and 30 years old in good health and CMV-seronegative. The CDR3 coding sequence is TGTGCCATCAGTTACGCTAGCGCAGATACGCAGTATTTT. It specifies CAISYASADTQYF.